This TCR beta chain was documented in a study of blood T cell repertoires in COVID-19. Study-wide context: The United States, Italy and Spain were the sources of the acute and convalescent COVID-19 samples.

J was trimmed by 6 bases and V by 5 bases; bases with no gene match: 10. CDR3 length: 16 amino acids. Per the germline V gene, CDR1 is SGHRS and CDR2 is YFSETQ. Per the original data handling: Estimation of nucleated cell counts relied on the amplification of reference gene primers. The data were produced by immunoSEQ multiplex PCR, yet TCRdb's version contains in-frame clones alone and is incomplete. V, J and clone size are those of that table, while D and trimming were read from the DNA. Of fewer than 100,000 clones listed, 90% are singletons. This receptor was obtained from a woman over 75 with acute or convalescent COVID-19. Sequencing was performed on peripheral blood. V and J are TRBV5-1 and TRBJ2-1; 11 bases are shared with TRBD2. The CDR3, as DNA: TGCGCCAGCAGTCGTTCGACTAGCGGGGCCCTCAATGAGCAGTTCTTC. Translating it yields CASSRSTSGALNEQFF.